The TCR beta chain described here comes from a study of shared clonotypes between healthy human individuals. Study conclusions and caveats: Naive subsets, compared against memory subsets, generally had larger estimated richness values.

CDR1 is SQVTM and CDR2 is ANQGSEA in the germline V gene. The CDR3 totals 13 residues. Trimming at V came to 7 bases and at J to 7 bases, leaving 12 bases not matched to a gene. Remarks on this clone: The antigen is undetermined.

Sequencing used immunoSEQ multiplex PCR; TCRdb keeps in-frame clones, though not all of them. Of a few million clones in the sample, approximately 93% were seen once. Adults of Caucasian background living in Nashville, Tennessee made up all donors. Sequencing was carried out using naive CD4+ T cells from PBMCs. The subset was: CD45RA+ positively selected. The V and J genes are TRBV29-1 and TRBJ1-2, with TRBD1 matching over 7 bases. The source is a man aged 18 to 29 in good health. Some clones in this sample may be carry-over from other donors' samples. The chain's CDR3 is CSAATGAAGGYTF. In nucleotides, the CDR3 is TGCAGCGCAGCTACAGGGGCGGCGGGTGGCTACACCTTC.